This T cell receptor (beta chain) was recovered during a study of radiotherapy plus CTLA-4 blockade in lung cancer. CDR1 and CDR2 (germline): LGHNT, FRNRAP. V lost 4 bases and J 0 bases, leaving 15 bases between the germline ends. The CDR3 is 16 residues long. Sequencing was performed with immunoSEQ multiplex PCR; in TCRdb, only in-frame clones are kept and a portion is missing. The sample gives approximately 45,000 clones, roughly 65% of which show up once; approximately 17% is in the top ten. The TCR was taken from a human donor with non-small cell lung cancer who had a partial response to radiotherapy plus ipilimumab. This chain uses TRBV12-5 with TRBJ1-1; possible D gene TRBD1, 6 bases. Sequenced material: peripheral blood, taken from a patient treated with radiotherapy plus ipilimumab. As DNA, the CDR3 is TGTGCTAGTGGTTCCCCGGCGGGGGCGATGAACACTGAAGCTTTCTTT. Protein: CASGSPAGAMNTEAFF.